Below, one T cell receptor beta chain is given with its context. This sample was taken from a study of OX40 agonist ivuxolimab in advanced cancers. Per germline, CDR1 GTSNPN and CDR2 SVGIG (reference sequence). This CDR3 is 11 amino acids long. V lost 1 base to trimming and J lost 5 bases, with 6 bases between them. Assay: immunoSEQ multiplex PCR; the TCRdb copy retains only in-frame clones and omits some. Among roughly 29,000 clones listed, more than 85% were seen once. The source is an adult with an advanced solid tumor such as melanoma, head and neck, liver or kidney cancer. This chain uses TRBV30 with TRBJ2-7; D is ambiguous. The sequencing used CD4+ or CD8+ T cells sorted from blood, collected in a trial of the OX40 agonist ivuxolimab. CDR3 amino acids: CAWSESHEQYF. The CDR3 DNA is TGTGCCTGGAGTGAAAGTCACGAGCAGTACTTC.